The source of this T cell receptor beta chain is a study of T-cell reconstitution after alpha-beta-depleted transplantation in children. Notes on the study in general: Reportedly, roughly two months post-transplant, alpha-beta T cells arose from several hundred expanded graft clones. Most T-cell counts and diversity one year after the transplant came from T cells that were newly produced.

Unique molecular identifiers were incorporated during preparation of the TCRbeta library. TCRdb used MiXCR to reprocess the PCR reads, holding one entry per CDR3 protein. Of roughly 570,000 distinct CDR3 sequences listed, 25% to 30% were seen once; the top ten hold 36%. V dropped 0 bases and J dropped 3 bases, with 21 bases sitting between them. CDR3 length: 19 amino acids. CDR1 is SGHRS, CDR2 YFSETQ, per germline. In the case of this clonotype: Its specificity is not known.

The genes are TRBV5-1 and TRBJ2-2, with D perhaps TRBD2 (5 bases). The TCR comes from a boy younger than two with Wiskott-Aldrich syndrome, due to receive a stem cell transplant. The source was PBMCs, collected before TCRalphabeta/CD19-depleted stem cell transplant. In DNA form, the CDR3 reads TGCGCCAGCAGCTTGGCCACCGGACTCCGGGGAACCGACACCGGGGAGCTGTTTTTT. As protein: CASSLATGLRGTDTGELFF. The complete variable domain, with remaining parts taken from reference TRBV5-1 and TRBJ2-2, reads KAGVTQTPRYLIKTRGQQVTLSCSPISGHRSVSWYQQTPGQGLQFLFEYFSETQRNKGNFPGRFSGRQFSNSRSEMNVSTLELGDSALYLCASSLATGLRGTDTGELFFGEGSRLTVL.